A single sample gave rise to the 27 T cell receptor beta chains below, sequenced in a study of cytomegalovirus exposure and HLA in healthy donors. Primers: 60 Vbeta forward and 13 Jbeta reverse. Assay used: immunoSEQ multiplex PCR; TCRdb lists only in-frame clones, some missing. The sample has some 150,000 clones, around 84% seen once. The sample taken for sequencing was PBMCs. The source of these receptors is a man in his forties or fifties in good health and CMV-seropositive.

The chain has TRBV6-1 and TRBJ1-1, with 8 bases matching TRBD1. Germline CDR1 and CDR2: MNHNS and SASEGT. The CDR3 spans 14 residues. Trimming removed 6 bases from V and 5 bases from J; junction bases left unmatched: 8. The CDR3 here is CASSLQGDGTEAFF. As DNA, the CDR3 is TGTGCCAGCAGCTTACAGGGGGATGGGACTGAAGCTTTCTTT.

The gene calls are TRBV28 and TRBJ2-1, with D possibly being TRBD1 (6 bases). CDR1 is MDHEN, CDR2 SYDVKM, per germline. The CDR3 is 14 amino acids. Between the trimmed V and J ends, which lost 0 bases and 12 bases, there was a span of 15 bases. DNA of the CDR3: TGTGCCAGCAGTTTATGGGACAGTACAATGAGGCAGTTCTTC. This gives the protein CASSLWDSTMRQFF.

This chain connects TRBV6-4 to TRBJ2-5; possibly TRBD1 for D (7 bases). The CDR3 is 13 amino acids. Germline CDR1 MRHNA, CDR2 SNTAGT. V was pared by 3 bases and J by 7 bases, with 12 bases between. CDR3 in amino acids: CASSELQGGTQYF. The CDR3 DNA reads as TGTGCCAGCAGTGAGCTTCAGGGGGGGACCCAGTACTTC.

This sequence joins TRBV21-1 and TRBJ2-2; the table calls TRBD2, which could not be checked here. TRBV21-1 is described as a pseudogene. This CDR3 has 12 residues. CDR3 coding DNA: TGTGCCAGCAGCAAAGTCGGCGGGGAGCTGTTTTTT. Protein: CASSKVGGELFF.

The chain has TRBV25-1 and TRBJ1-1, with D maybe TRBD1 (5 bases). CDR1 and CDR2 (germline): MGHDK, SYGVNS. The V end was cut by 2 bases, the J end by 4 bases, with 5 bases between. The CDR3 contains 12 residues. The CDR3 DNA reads TGTGCCAGCAGTGAAAGGGGCACTGAAGCTTTCTTT. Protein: CASSERGTEAFF.

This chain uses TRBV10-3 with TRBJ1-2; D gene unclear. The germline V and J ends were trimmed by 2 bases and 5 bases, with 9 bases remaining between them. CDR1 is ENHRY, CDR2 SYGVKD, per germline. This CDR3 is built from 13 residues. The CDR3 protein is CAISEPGVYGYTF. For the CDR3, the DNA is TGTGCCATCAGTGAGCCGGGAGTTTATGGCTACACCTTC.

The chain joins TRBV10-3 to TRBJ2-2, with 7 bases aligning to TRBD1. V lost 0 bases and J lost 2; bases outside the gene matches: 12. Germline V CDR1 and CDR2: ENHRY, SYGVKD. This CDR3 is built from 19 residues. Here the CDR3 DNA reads TGTGCCATCAGTGAGTCCGGGCCGATGACAGGGATAAACACCGGGGAGCTGTTTTTT. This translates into CAISESGPMTGINTGELFF.

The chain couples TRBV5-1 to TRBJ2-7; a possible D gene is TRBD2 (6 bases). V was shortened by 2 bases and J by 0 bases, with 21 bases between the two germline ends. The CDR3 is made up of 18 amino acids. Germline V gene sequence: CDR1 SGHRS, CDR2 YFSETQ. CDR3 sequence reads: CASSFTRAGSSYSYEQYF. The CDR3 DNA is TGCGCCAGCAGCTTTACCCGAGCGGGCAGCTCCTACTCCTACGAGCAGTACTTC.

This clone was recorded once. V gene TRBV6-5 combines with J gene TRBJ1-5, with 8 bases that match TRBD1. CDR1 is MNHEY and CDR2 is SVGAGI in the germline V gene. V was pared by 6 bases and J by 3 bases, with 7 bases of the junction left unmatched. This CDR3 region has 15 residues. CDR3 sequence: CASSPDRGHNQPQHF. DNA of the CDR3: TGTGCCAGCAGCCCCGACAGGGGTCACAATCAGCCCCAGCATTTT.

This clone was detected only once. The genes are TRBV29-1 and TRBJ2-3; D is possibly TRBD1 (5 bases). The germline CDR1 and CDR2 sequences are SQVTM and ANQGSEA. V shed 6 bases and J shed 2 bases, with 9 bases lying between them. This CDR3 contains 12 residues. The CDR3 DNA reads TGCAGCGTAGGACATACCACAGATACGCAGTATTTT. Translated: CSVGHTTDTQYF.

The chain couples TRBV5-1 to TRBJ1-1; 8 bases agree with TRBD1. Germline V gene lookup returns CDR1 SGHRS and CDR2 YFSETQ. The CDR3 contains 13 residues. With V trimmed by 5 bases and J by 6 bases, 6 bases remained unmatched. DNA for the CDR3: TGCGCCAGCAGTCAGGGGGCAGGTCCTGAAGCTTTCTTT. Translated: CASSQGAGPEAFF.

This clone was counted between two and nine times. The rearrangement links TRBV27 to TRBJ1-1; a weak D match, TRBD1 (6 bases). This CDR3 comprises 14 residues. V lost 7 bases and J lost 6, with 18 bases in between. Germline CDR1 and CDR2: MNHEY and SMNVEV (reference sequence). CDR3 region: CASNSPGHLAEAFF. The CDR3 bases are TGTGCCAGCAACTCCCCGGGACACCTCGCTGAAGCTTTCTTT.

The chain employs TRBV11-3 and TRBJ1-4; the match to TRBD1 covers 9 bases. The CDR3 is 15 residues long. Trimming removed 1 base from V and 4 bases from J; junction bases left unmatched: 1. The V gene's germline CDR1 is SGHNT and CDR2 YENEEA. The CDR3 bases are TGTGCCAGCAGCTTAGGGGACAGGGATAATGAAAAACTGTTTTTT. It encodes CASSLGDRDNEKLFF.

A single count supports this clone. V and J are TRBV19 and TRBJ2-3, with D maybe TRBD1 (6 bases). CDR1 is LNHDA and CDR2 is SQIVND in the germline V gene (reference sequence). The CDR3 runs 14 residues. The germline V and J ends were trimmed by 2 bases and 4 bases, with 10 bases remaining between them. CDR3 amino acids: CASSIKAGADTQYF. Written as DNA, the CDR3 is TGTGCCAGTAGTATAAAGGCAGGGGCAGATACGCAGTATTTT.

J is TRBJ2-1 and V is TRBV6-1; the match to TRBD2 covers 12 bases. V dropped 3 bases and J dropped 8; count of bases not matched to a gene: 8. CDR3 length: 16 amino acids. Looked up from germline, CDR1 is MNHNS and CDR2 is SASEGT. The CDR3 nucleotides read TGTGCCAGCAGTGACCCTAGCGGGAGGGCCTCGGATGAGCAGTTCTTC. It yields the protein CASSDPSGRASDEQFF.

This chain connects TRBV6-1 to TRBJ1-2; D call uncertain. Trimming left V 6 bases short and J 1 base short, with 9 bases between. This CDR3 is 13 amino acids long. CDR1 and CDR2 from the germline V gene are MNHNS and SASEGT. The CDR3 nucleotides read TGTGCCAGCAGCCGAGGTCATAACTATGGCTACACCTTC. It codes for CASSRGHNYGYTF.

CDR3 protein: CASSLQDSINQPQHF. The CDR3 coding sequence is TGTGCCAGCAGCCTTCAGGACAGCATCAATCAGCCCCAGCATTTT. The rearrangement links TRBV7-9 to TRBJ1-5, with a weak D call TRBD1 (6 bases). The CDR3 is made up of 15 amino acids. V was shortened by 5 bases and J by 3 bases, with 14 bases between the two germline ends. Germline CDR1 SEHNR, CDR2 FQNEAQ (reference sequence). The full variable domain, with the rest looked up from reference TRBV7-9 and TRBJ1-5, is DTGVSQNPRHKITKRGQNVTFRCDPISEHNRLYWYRQTLGQGPEFLTYFQNEAQLEKSRLLSDRFSAERPKGSFSTLEIQRTEQGDSAMYLCASSLQDSINQPQHFGDGTRLSIL.

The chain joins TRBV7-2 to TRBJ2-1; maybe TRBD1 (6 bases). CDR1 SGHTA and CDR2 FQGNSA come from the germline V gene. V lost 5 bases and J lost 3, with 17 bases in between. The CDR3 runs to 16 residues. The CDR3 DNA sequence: TGTGCCAGCAGCGCAAATCTAGGACAGCGCTACAATGAGCAGTTCTTC. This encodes CASSANLGQRYNEQFF.

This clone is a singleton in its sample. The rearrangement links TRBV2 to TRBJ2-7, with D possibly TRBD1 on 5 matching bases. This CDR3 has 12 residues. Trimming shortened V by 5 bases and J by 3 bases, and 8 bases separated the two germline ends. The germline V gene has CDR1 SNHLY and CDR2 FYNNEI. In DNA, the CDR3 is TGTGCCAGCAGTCAGACAGTCTACGAGCAGTACTTC. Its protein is CASSQTVYEQYF.

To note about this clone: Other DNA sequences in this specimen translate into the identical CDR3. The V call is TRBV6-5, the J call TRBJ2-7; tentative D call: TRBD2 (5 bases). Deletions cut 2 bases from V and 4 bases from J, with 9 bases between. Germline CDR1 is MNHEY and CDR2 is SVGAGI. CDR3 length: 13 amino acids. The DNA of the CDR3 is TGTGCCAGCAGTTACAACAGACTATACGAGCAGTACTTC. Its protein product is CASSYNRLYEQYF.

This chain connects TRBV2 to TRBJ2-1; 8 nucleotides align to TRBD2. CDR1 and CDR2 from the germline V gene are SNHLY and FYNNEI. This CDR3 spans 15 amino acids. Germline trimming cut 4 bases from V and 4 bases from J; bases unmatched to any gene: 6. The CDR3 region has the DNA TGTGCCAGCAGTGGCGGGACTAGAGGGTACAATGAGCAGTTCTTC. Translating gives CASSGGTRGYNEQFF. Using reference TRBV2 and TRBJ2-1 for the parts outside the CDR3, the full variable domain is EPEVTQTPSHQVTQMGQEVILRCVPISNHLYFYWYRQILGQKVEFLVSFYNNEISEKSEIFDDQFSVERPDGSNFTLKIRSTKLEDSAMYFCASSGGTRGYNEQFFGPGTRLTVL.

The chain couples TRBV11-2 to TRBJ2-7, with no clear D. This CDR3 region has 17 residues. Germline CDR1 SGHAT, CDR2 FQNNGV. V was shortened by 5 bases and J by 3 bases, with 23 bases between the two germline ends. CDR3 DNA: TGTGCCAGCAGCCCTCTTCAACGGAGTAGCAAGGTCTACGAGCAGTACTTC. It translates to CASSPLQRSSKVYEQYF.

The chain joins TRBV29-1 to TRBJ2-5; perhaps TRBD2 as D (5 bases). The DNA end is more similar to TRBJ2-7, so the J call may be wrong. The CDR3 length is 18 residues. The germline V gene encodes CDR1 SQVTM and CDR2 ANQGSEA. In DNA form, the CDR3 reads TGCAGCGTTGAAAAAATGTTCGGGAATAACTCCTCCCCCTACGAGCAGTACTTC. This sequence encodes CSVEKMFGNNSSPYEQYF.

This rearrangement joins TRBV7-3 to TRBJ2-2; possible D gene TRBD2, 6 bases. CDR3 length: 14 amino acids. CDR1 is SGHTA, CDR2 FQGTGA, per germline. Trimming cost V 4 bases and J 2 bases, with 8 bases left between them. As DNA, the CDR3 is TGTGCCAGCAGCTGGGACTTTAACACCGGGGAGCTGTTTTTT. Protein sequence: CASSWDFNTGELFF.

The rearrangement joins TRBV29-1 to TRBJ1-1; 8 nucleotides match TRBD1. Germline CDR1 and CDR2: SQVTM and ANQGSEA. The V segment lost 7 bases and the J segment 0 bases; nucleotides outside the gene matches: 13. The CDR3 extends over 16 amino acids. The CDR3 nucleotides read TGCAGCGGCGTATTCACAGGGGGATATATGAACACTGAAGCTTTCTTT. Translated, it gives CSGVFTGGYMNTEAFF.

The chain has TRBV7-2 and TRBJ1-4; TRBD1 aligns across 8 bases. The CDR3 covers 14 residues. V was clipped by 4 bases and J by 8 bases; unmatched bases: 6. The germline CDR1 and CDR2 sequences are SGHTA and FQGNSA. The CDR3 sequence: CASSSGGAGEKLFF. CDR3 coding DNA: TGTGCCAGCAGCTCAGGGGGCGCGGGAGAAAAACTGTTTTTT.

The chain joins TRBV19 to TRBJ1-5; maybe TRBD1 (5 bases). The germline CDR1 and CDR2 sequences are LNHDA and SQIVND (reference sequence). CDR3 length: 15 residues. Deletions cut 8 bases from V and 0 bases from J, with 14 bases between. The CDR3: CASGAGIYSNQPQHF. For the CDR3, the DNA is TGTGCCAGTGGAGCAGGGATATATAGCAATCAGCCCCAGCATTTT.